This TCR beta chain comes out of a study of cytomegalovirus exposure and HLA in healthy donors. Notes on this clone: Its antigen is still unknown.

Study results and limitations: Many donors shared some public TCRs, even though most TCR sequences were rare.

Amplification used 60 Vbeta primers and 13 Jbeta primers. Using immunoSEQ multiplex PCR, the repertoire was profiled, and TCRdb retains in-frame clones only, with some absent. The table includes approximately 180,000 clones, roughly 74% detected once. The CDR3 sequence is 16 residues long. The trim removed 1 base at V and 2 bases at J, leaving 4 bases unmatched. CDR1 and CDR2 from the germline V gene are SGHTA and FQGNSA. Sampled while nominally healthy, donors likely had unrecorded immune exposures. Sequenced sample: PBMCs. This receptor was identified in a woman in her 30s in good health and CMV-seronegative. The chain has TRBV7-2 and TRBJ2-7, with 11 bases fitting TRBD2. The CDR3 DNA follows: TGTGCCAGCAGCTTAGTTGCACTAGCGGGAGCCTACGAGCAGTACTTC. Translation: CASSLVALAGAYEQYF.